Shown below are 2 T cell receptor beta chains from a single sample sequenced in a study of blood T cells in healthy people across ages. The second PCR ran about 6 to 12 cycles with a sample-barcoded 5' primer and J-beta primers. MiXCR, run by TCRdb on the 5' RACE reads, gives a single entry per CDR3 protein. The sample carries roughly 1.5 million distinct CDR3 sequences, approximately 42% recorded once. Sequencing was carried out using blood. All receptors derive from a woman between 18 and 29 years old in good health.

This clonotype was seen a few times. Here the CDR3 DNA reads TGCAGTGCTAGAGATATCGAGCCTGAGGGTGGTGGGCAAGAGACCCAGTACTTC. Amino acid sequence: CSARDIEPEGGGQETQYF. The chain joins TRBV20-1 to TRBJ2-5; tentative D call: TRBD2 (5 bases). The CDR3 is made up of 18 amino acids. The germline V gene encodes CDR1 DFQATT and CDR2 SNEGSKA (reference sequence). V dropped 0 bases and J dropped 2 bases, with 22 bases sitting between them.

This clonotype was detected only a few times. The chain is built from TRBV5-5 and TRBJ2-7; D remains ambiguous. This CDR3 contains 15 residues. Germline V gene sequence: CDR1 SGHKS, CDR2 YYEKEE (reference sequence). V lost 0 bases and J lost 0, with 10 bases in between. The CDR3 loop reads CASSLGPNPSYEQYF. The CDR3 DNA sequence: TGTGCCAGCAGCTTGGGGCCGAACCCCTCCTACGAGCAGTACTTC.